This T cell receptor beta chain was identified during a study of beta chain features in type 1 diabetes. General study findings and limits: Researchers report that Type 1 diabetes patients had moderately but significantly shorter TCRB CDR3s across all four CD4+ subsets. PCR might pick shorter templates more often, in the same way for patients and controls.

The CDR3 totals 16 residues. CDR1 GTSNPN and CDR2 SVGIG come from the germline V gene (reference sequence). With V trimmed by 4 bases and J by 9 bases, 15 bases remained unmatched. Comment on this clone: Its matching antigen is unknown.

Expressed TCRB transcripts were sequenced because the entire RNA isolate underwent reverse transcription. Profiled with immunoSEQ multiplex PCR; TCRdb holds only in-frame clones, not every one. This sample has about 260,000 clones, with 20% found just once. Per donor, one heparinised blood draw averaged approximately 120 mL. Sequencing input: naive CD4+ T cells from blood. The chain couples TRBV30 to TRBJ1-5; 10 positions match TRBD1. This TCR was recovered from a middle-aged woman with type 1 diabetes. Here the CDR3 DNA reads TGTGCCTGGACGAGGACAGGGGGAGAGCTTGGGTGGCCCCAGCATTTT. This encodes CAWTRTGGELGWPQHF.